This T cell receptor beta chain is from a study of tumor and adjacent non-tumor tissue in lung cancer. General study findings and limits: Top 100 clones took a larger repertoire share in normal lung. Compared with tumor, normal lung showed significantly lower TCR diversity.

Germline V gives CDR1 SGHNT, CDR2 YYREEE (reference sequence). V lost 8 bases and J lost 6; bases outside the gene matches: 11. This CDR3 spans 16 amino acids. Three rounds of nested PCR, following a modified ARM-PCR protocol, produced the TCRbeta library. TCRdb processed the multiplex PCR reads anew with MiXCR; each CDR3 protein has one entry. The profile shows 60,000 to 90,000 distinct CDR3 sequences, 60% to 80% of them singletons. RNA was extracted from bulk tissue without any cell sorting. Of note for this clonotype: Its antigen is unknown.

V is TRBV5-4 and J is TRBJ2-1; 13 nucleotides match TRBD2. This receptor was obtained from a woman aged 50 to 60 with non-small cell lung cancer. Sequences were obtained from lung tumor tissue. The CDR3 sequence: CASSTGLAGAGNEQFF. CDR3 DNA: TGTGCCAGTAGCACCGGACTAGCGGGAGCGGGCAATGAGCAGTTCTTC.